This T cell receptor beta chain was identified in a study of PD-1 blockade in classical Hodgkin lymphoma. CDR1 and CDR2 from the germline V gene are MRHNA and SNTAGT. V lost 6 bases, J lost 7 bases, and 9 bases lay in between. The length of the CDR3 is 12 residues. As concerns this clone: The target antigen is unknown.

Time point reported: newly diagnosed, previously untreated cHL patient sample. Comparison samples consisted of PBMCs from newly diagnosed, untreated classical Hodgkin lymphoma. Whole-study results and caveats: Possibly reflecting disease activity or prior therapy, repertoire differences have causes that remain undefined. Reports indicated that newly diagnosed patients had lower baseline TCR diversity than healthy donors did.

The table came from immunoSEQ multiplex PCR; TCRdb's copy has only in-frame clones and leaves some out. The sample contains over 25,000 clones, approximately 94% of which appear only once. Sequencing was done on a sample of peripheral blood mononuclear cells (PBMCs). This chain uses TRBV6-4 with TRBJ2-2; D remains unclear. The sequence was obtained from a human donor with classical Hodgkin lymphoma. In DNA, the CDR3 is TGTGCCAGCAGCCTCACGGGCGGGGAGCTGTTTTTT. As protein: CASSLTGGELFF.